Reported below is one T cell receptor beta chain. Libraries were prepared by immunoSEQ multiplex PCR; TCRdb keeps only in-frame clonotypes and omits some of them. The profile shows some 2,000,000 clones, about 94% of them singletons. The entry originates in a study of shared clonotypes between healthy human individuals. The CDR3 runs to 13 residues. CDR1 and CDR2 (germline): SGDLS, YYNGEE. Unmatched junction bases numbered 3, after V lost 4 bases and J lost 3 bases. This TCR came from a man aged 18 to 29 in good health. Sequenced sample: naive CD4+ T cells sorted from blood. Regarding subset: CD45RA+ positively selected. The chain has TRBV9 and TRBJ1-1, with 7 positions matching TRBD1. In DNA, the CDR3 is TGTGCCAGCAGCAGGGGGCCGGACACTGAAGCTTTCTTT. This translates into CASSRGPDTEAFF.